Listed here are 18 T cell receptor beta chains from one sample, sequenced in a study of blood T cell repertoires in COVID-19. Profiled with immunoSEQ multiplex PCR; TCRdb holds only in-frame clones, not every one. The table records roughly 150,000 clones, approximately 90% of them present only once. Sequencing was performed on peripheral blood. These receptors all come from a man aged 18 to 30 with COVID-19, enrolled during active disease.

A few counts support this clone. The chain couples TRBV14 to TRBJ1-3; tentatively, D is TRBD1 (5 bases). This CDR3 region has 13 residues. The germline V gene encodes CDR1 SGHDN and CDR2 FVKESK. The germline V and J ends were trimmed by 4 bases and 2 bases, with 6 bases remaining between them. In DNA form, the CDR3 reads TGTGCCAGCAGCCGCAGGGCTGGAAACACCATATATTTT. This encodes CASSRRAGNTIYF.

The chain uses TRBV7-3 and TRBJ1-1, with 7 bases identical to TRBD1. The V segment lost 5 bases and the J segment 13 bases; nucleotides outside the gene matches: 13. The CDR3 length is 13 residues. CDR1 is SGHTA and CDR2 is FQGTGA in the germline V gene. DNA of the CDR3: TGTGCCAGCAGCCCCGGGACAGATGGATTTGTTTTCTTT. Its protein product is CASSPGTDGFVFF.

V gene TRBV7-2 combines with J gene TRBJ1-2; TRBD1 might be the D (6 bases). V lost 1 base to trimming and J lost 7 bases, with 10 bases between them. CDR1 SGHTA and CDR2 FQGNSA come from the germline V gene. The CDR3 is 13 amino acids. The CDR3 sequence is CASSLGQDVGYTF. CDR3 DNA: TGTGCCAGCAGCTTAGGACAGGACGTTGGCTACACCTTC.

This sequence joins TRBV15 and TRBJ2-2; D gene ambiguous. This CDR3 has 15 residues. Germline CDR1 reads LNHNV; CDR2 reads YYDKDF (reference sequence). The V and J ends lost 3 bases and 5 bases respectively, with 13 bases between them. The CDR3 DNA is TGTGCCACCAGCAGCGACACTTATGGGACCGGGGAGCTGTTTTTT. Protein sequence: CATSSDTYGTGELFF.

Details on this clone: At one of its ends the junction is not consistent with the germline gene, which may arise from a read error. This chain connects TRBV5-4 to TRBJ1-4; no clear D gene. CDR1 SGHNT and CDR2 YYREEE come from the germline V gene (reference sequence). The CDR3 loop spans 15 amino acids. The CDR3 DNA reads as TGTGCCAGCAGCCTAGGCTTTGCAACTAATGAAAAACTGCTTTTT. Its protein product is CASSLGFATNEKLLF.

This clone was detected once. The chain carries TRBV4-3 and TRBJ2-1, with 10 bases that match TRBD2. Germline trimming cut 0 bases from V and 10 bases from J; bases unmatched to any gene: 6. From germline, CDR1 is LGHNA and CDR2 YSLEER. This CDR3 region has 15 residues. CDR3 loop: CASSQEILAGEEQFF. The CDR3 DNA is TGCGCCAGCAGCCAAGAGATCCTAGCGGGAGAGGAGCAGTTCTTC.

Worth noting for this clone: A junction end diverges from the germline sequence, so it may reflect a read error. V is TRBV7-7 and J is TRBJ2-3; TRBD2 agrees at 8 bases. The CDR3 is 15 amino acids. Germline V lookup: CDR1 SSHAT, CDR2 FNYEAQ (reference sequence). The CDR3 protein is CASSLTAGDTDTQYF. CDR3 sequence (DNA): TGTGCTAGCAGCTTAACAGCGGGAGACACAGATACGCAGTATTTT. The full variable domain, in which reference TRBV7-7 and TRBJ2-3 provide the parts outside the CDR3, is GAGVSQSPRYKVTKRGQDVTLRCDPISSHATLYWYQQALGQGPEFLTYFNYEAQPDKSGLPSDRFSAERPEGSISTLTIQRTEQRDSAMYRCASSLTAGDTDTQYFGPGTRLTVL.

J is TRBJ1-2 and V is TRBV11-2; the D gene is possibly TRBD1 (5 bases). The CDR3 is 14 residues long. The germline CDR1 and CDR2 sequences are SGHAT and FQNNGV. The ends were cut back, 5 bases at V and 4 bases at J, with 14 bases in the middle. This CDR3 reads CASSPSWGIYGYTF. CDR3 bases: TGTGCCAGCAGCCCCTCGTGGGGCATCTATGGCTACACCTTC.

The chain uses TRBV6-1 and TRBJ2-1, with 8 bases fitting TRBD2. Germline V gives CDR1 MNHNS, CDR2 SASEGT. V lost 4 bases to trimming and J lost 9 bases; unmatched junction nucleotides: 23. The CDR3 consists of 19 residues. CDR3 protein: CASSARVAVFSGSNGEQFF. The CDR3 bases are TGTGCCAGCAGTGCCAGGGTCGCGGTATTCAGCGGGAGCAATGGTGAGCAGTTCTTC.

The chain links TRBV4-1 to TRBJ2-7, with 7 bases fitting TRBD2. CDR1 MGHRA and CDR2 YSYEKL come from the germline V gene. The CDR3 consists of 15 residues. V was pared by 5 bases and J by 5 bases, with 12 bases of the junction left unmatched. CDR3 amino acids: CASSEPFQREHEQYF. The CDR3 DNA is TGCGCCAGCAGCGAACCATTCCAGCGGGAACACGAGCAGTACTTC.

The gene calls are TRBV4-1 and TRBJ1-5; TRBD1 agrees at 9 bases. V trimming: 3 bases; J trimming: 4 bases; junction bases outside the gene matches: 13. This CDR3 comprises 18 residues. The germline CDR1 and CDR2 sequences are MGHRA and YSYEKL. CDR3 DNA sequence: TGCGCCAGCAGCCACCCGGGGACAGGGAGTACCCCAAATCAGCCCCAGCATTTT. Translated, it gives CASSHPGTGSTPNQPQHF.

This clone was picked up one time. The chain employs TRBV28 and TRBJ2-7, with 10 bases lining up with TRBD2. The V gene end was trimmed by 2 bases and the J gene end by 2 bases; junction bases not matched to a gene: 0. The CDR3 sequence is 14 residues long. Germline loops: CDR1 MDHEN, CDR2 SYDVKM. CDR3 coding DNA: TGTGCCAGCAGTTTAACTAGCGGGACCTACGAGCAGTACTTC. Translation gives CASSLTSGTYEQYF.

The chain combines TRBV11-2 with TRBJ1-1; the D is unclear. Looked up from germline, CDR1 is SGHAT and CDR2 is FQNNGV. The V and J ends lost 2 bases and 3 bases respectively, with 13 bases between them. The CDR3 runs 15 residues. This CDR3 is CASSLRRGEDTEAFF. The CDR3 nucleotides are TGTGCCAGCAGCTTACGTCGCGGCGAGGACACTGAAGCTTTCTTT. The whole variable domain, filled in from reference TRBV11-2 and TRBJ1-1, reads EAGVAQSPRYKIIEKRQSVAFWCNPISGHATLYWYQQILGQGPKLLIQFQNNGVVDDSQLPKDRFSAERLKGVDSTLKIQPAKLEDSAVYLCASSLRRGEDTEAFFGQGTRLTVV.

In nucleotides, the CDR3 is TGTGCCTGGAGTGACAGGGGGAACACTGAAGCTTTCTTT. It encodes CAWSDRGNTEAFF. The genes are TRBV30 and TRBJ1-1, with 7 bases fitting TRBD1. Germline assignment: CDR1 GTSNPN and CDR2 SVGIG (reference sequence). V dropped 1 base and J dropped 1; count of bases not matched to a gene: 0. The CDR3 contains 13 residues.

V and J are TRBV6-5 and TRBJ2-2; possible D gene TRBD1, 6 bases. This CDR3 contains 14 residues. V gave up 8 bases and J gave up 3 bases, with 13 bases separating them. Germline CDR1 MNHEY, CDR2 SVGAGI. CDR3 coding DNA: TGTGCCAGCGGACAGCCAAAAGACACCGGGGAGCTGTTTTTT. Protein sequence: CASGQPKDTGELFF.

The chain is built from TRBV5-1 and TRBJ2-7; 7 bases align to TRBD2. Trimming removed 4 bases from V and 5 bases from J; junction bases left unmatched: 12. CDR1 and CDR2 (germline): SGHRS, YFSETQ. CDR3 length: 15 amino acids. The CDR3 region is CASSVESGTTNEQYF. DNA for the CDR3: TGCGCCAGCAGCGTGGAATCCGGGACTACAAACGAGCAGTACTTC.

The V call is TRBV11-2, the J call TRBJ2-2; unclear D gene. Trimming shortened V by 0 bases and J by 2 bases, and 7 bases separated the two germline ends. This CDR3 has 15 residues. The germline CDR1 and CDR2 sequences are SGHAT and FQNNGV. The CDR3 here is CASSLEGRNTGELFF. DNA for the CDR3: TGTGCCAGCAGCTTAGAGGGCAGAAACACCGGGGAGCTGTTTTTT. Using reference TRBV11-2 and TRBJ2-2 for the parts outside the CDR3, the full variable domain is EAGVAQSPRYKIIEKRQSVAFWCNPISGHATLYWYQQILGQGPKLLIQFQNNGVVDDSQLPKDRFSAERLKGVDSTLKIQPAKLEDSAVYLCASSLEGRNTGELFFGEGSRLTVL.

This chain joins TRBV6-2 or TRBV6-3 and TRBJ2-7, with 10 bases identical to TRBD1. The CDR3 covers 16 residues. V was clipped by 3 bases and J by 3 bases; unmatched bases: 8. CDR1 and CDR2 (germline): MNHEY, SVGEGT. CDR3 DNA: TGTGCCAGCAGTTATCGTGTCCGGGACAGGGGCTACGAGCAGTACTTC. It specifies CASSYRVRDRGYEQYF.